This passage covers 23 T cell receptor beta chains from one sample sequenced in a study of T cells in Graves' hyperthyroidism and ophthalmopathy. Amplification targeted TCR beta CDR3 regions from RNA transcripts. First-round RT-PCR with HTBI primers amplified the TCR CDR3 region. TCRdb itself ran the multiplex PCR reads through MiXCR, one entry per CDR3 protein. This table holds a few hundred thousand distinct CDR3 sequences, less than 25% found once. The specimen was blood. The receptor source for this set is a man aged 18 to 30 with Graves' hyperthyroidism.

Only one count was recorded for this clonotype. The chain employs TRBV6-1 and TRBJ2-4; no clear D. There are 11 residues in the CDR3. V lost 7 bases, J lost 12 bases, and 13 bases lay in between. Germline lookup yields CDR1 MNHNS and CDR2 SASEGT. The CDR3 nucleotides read TGTGCCAGCAATACAGACTTCGATCAGTACTTC. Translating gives CASNTDFDQYF.

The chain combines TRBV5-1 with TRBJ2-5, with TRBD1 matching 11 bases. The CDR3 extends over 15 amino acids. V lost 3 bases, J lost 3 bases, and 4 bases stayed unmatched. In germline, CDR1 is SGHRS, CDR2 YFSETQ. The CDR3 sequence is CASSYRTGGEETQYF. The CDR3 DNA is TGCGCCAGCAGCTATAGGACAGGGGGCGAAGAGACCCAGTACTTC.

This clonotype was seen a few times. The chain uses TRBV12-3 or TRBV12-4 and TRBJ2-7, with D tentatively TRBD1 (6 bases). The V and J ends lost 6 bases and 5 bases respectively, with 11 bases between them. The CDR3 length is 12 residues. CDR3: CASRTDSHEQYF. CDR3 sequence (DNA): TGTGCCAGCAGAACGGACAGCCACGAGCAGTACTTC.

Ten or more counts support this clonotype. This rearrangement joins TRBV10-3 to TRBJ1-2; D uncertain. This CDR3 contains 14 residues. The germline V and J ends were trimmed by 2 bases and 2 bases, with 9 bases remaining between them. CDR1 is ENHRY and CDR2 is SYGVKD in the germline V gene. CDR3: CAISEANTNYGYTF. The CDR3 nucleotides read TGTGCCATCAGTGAGGCGAACACGAACTATGGCTACACCTTC.

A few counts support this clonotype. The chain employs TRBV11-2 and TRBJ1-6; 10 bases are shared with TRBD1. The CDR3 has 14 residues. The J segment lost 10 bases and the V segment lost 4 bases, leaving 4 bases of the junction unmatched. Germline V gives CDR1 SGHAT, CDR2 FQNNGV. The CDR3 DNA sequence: TGTGCCAGCAGCTCGGACAGGGGGGAATCACCCCTCCACTTT. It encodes CASSSDRGESPLHF. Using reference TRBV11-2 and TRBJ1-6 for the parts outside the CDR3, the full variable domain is EAGVAQSPRYKIIEKRQSVAFWCNPISGHATLYWYQQILGQGPKLLIQFQNNGVVDDSQLPKDRFSAERLKGVDSTLKIQPAKLEDSAVYLCASSSDRGESPLHFGNGTRLTVT.

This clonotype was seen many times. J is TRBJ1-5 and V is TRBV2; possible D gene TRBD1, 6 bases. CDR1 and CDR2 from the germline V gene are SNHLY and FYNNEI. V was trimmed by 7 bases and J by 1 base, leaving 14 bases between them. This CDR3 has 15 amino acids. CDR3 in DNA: TGTGCCAGCAACCGAGGACAGCTGAGCAATCAGCCCCAGCATTTT. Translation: CASNRGQLSNQPQHF.

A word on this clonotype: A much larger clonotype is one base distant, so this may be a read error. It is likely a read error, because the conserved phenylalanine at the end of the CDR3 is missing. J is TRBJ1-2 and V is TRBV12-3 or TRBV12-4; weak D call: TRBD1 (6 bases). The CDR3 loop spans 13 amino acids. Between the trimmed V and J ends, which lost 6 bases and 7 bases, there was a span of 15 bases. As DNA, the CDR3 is TGTGCCAGCAGCCAGTACAGGGACTTTGGCTACACCTAC. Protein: CASSQYRDFGYTY.

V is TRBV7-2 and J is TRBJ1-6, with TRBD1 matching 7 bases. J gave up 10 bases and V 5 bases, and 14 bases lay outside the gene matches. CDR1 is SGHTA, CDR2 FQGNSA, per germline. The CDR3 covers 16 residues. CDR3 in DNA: TGTGCCAGCAGCGTCGAGGGGGCGAGGGTCGGATCACCCCTCCACTTT. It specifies CASSVEGARVGSPLHF.

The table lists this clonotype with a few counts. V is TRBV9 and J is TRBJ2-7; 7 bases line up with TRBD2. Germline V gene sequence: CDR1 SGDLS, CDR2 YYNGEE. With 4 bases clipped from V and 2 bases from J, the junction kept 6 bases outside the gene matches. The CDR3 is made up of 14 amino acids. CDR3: CASSFGLETYEQYF. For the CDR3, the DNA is TGTGCCAGCAGCTTCGGACTAGAAACCTACGAGCAGTACTTC.

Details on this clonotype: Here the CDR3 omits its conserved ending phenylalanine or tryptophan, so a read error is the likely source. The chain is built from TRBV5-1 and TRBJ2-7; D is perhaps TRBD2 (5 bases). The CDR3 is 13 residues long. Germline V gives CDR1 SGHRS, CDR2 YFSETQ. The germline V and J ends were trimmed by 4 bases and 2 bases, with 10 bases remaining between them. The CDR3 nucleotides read TGCGCCAGCAGCGTGGGAGCAGCCTACGAGCAGTACCTC. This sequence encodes CASSVGAAYEQYL.

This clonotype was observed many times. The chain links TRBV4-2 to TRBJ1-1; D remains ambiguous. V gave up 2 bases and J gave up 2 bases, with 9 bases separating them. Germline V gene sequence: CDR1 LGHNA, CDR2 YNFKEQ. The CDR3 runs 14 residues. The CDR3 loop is CASSQPGPNTEAFF. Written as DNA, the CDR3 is TGTGCCAGCAGCCAACCCGGACCAAACACTGAAGCTTTCTTT.

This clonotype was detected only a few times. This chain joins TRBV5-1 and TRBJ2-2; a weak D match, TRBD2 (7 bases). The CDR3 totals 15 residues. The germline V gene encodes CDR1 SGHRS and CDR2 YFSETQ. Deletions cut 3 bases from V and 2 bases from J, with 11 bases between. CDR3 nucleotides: TGCGCCAGCAGCTCCCGGGGGGCCAACACCGGGGAGCTGTTTTTT. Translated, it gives CASSSRGANTGELFF.

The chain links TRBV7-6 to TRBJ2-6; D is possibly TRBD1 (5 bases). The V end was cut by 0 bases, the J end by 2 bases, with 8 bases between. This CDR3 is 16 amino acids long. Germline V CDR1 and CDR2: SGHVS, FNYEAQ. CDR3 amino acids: CASSLALRAGANVLTF. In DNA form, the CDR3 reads TGTGCCAGCAGCTTAGCGCTCAGGGCTGGGGCCAACGTCCTGACTTTC. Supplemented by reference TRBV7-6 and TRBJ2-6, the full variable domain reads GAGVSQSPRYKVTKRGQDVALRCDPISGHVSLYWYRQALGQGPEFLTYFNYEAQQDKSGLPNDRFSAERPEGSISTLTIQRTEQRDSAMYRCASSLALRAGANVLTFGAGSRLTVL.

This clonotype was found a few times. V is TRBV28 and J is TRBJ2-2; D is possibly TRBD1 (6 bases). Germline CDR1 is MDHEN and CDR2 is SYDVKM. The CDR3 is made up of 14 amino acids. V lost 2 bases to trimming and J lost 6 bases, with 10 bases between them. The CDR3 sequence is CASSLEGVAGELFF. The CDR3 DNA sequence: TGTGCCAGCAGTTTAGAGGGGGTAGCCGGGGAGCTGTTTTTT.

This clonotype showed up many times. The CDR3 region is CASSEEQGRSGNTIYF. The CDR3 DNA reads TGTGCCAGCAGTGAGGAACAGGGGCGTTCTGGAAACACCATATATTTT. The rearrangement uses TRBV2 and TRBJ1-3; TRBD1 agrees at 7 bases. There are 16 residues in the CDR3. V trimming: 3 bases; J trimming: 1 base; junction bases outside the gene matches: 6. Germline loops: CDR1 SNHLY, CDR2 FYNNEI.

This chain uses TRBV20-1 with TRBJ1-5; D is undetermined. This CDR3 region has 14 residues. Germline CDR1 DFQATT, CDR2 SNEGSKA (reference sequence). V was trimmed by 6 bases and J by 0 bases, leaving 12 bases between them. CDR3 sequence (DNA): TGCAGTGCCGAGAGGAGGGATAGCAATCAGCCCCAGCATTTT. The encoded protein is CSAERRDSNQPQHF.

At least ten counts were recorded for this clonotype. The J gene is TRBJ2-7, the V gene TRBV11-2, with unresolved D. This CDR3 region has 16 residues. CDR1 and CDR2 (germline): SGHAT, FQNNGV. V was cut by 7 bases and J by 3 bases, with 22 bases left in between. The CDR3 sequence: CASTPDQANTVYEQYF. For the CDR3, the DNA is TGTGCCAGCACCCCGGACCAGGCAAACACTGTCTACGAGCAGTACTTC.

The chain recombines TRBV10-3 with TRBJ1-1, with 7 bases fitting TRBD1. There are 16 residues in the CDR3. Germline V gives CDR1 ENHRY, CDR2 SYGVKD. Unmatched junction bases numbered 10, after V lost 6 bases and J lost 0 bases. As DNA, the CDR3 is TGTGCCATCAGGGAGACCTTACAGGGGATGAACACTGAAGCTTTCTTT. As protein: CAIRETLQGMNTEAFF.

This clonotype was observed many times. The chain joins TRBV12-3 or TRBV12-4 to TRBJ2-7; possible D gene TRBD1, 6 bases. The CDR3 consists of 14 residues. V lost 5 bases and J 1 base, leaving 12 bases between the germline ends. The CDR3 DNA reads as TGTGCCAGCAGTGTGGACAGCCCTTCCTACGAGCAGTACTTC. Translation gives CASSVDSPSYEQYF.

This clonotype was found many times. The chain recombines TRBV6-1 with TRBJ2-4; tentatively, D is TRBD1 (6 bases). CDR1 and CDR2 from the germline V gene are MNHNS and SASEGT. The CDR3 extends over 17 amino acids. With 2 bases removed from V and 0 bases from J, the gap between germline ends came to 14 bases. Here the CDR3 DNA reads TGTGCCAGCAGTGAACGGTCCAGGGGCTTAGCCAAAAACATTCAGTACTTC. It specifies CASSERSRGLAKNIQYF.

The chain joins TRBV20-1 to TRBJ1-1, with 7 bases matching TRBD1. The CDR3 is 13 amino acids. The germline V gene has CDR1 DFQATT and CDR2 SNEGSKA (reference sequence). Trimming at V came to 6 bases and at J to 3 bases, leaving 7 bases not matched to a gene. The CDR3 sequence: CSATGQEDTEAFF. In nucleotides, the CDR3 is TGCAGTGCCACCGGACAGGAAGACACTGAAGCTTTCTTT.

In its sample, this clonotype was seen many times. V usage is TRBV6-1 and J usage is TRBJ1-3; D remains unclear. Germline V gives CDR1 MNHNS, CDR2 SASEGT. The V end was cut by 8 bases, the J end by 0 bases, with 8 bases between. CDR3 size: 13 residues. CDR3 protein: CASGWSSGNTIYF. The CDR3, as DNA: TGTGCCAGCGGCTGGAGCTCTGGAAACACCATATATTTT.

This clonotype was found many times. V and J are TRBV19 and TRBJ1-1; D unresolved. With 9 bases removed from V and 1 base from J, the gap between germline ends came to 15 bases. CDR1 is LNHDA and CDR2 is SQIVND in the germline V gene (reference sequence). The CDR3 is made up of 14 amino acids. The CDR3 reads CASNARKQNTEAFF. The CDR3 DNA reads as TGTGCCAGCAATGCAAGGAAGCAGAACACTGAAGCTTTCTTT. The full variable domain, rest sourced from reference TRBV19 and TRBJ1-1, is DGGITQSPKYLFRKEGQNVTLSCEQNLNHDAMYWYRQDPGQGLRLIYYSQIVNDFQKGDIAEGYSVSREKKESFPLTVTSAQKNPTAFYLCASNARKQNTEAFFGQGTRLTVV.